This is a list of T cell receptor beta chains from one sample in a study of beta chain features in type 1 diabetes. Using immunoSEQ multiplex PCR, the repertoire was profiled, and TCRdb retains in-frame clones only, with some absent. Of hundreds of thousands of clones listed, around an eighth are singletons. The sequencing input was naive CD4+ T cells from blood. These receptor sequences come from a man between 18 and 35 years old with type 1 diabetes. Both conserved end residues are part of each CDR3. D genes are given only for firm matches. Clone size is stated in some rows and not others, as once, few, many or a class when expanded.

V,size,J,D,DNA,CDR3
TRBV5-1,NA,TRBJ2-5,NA,TGCGCCAGCAGCTTGGTGGCGGGATCGCGAGAGACCCAGTACTTC,CASSLVAGSRETQYF
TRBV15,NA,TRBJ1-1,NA,TGTGCCACCAGCAATCTGCTGAACACTGAAGCTTTCTTT,CATSNLLNTEAFF
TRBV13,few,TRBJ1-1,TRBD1,TGTGCCAGCAGCTTAGGCCAAAGGACAGGGGGTTGGGCTTTCTTT,CASSLGQRTGGWAFF
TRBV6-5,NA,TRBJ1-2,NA,TGTGCCAGCAGTTACTCTGGAGGGCCTCCTAACTATGGCTACACCTTC,CASSYSGGPPNYGYTF
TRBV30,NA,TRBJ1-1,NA,TGTGCCTGGAGACGACAGATGAACACTGAAGCTTTCTTT,CAWRRQMNTEAFF
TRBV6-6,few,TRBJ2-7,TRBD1,TGTGCCAGCGGTACACAGGGGGCCCTCTCCTACGAGCAGTACTTC,CASGTQGALSYEQYF
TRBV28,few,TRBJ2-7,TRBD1,TGTGCCAGCAGTTCCGCCGGGACAGGGAGCCACGAGCAGTACTTC,CASSSAGTGSHEQYF
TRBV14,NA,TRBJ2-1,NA,TGTGCCAGCAGCCGAGGGGTTATTCAGCAGCAGTTCTTC,CASSRGVIQQQFF
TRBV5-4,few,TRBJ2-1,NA,TGTGCCAGCAGCTTTCAGGGAGTAGTGGGTAGCCCGTTCTTC,CASSFQGVVGSPFF
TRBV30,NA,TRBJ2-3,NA,TGTGCCTGGAGTTTTCAGGGGGGGGCAGATACGCAGTATTTT,CAWSFQGGADTQYF
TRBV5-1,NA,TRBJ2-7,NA,TGCGCCAGCAGCCCACCGAGAGGGCAATCCTACGAGCAGTACTTC,CASSPPRGQSYEQYF
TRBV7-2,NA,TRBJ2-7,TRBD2,TGTGCCAGCAGCCCGCGACAAGCGGGGGGGCCCCGCGAGCAGTACTTC,CASSPRQAGGPREQYF
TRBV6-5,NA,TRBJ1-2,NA,TGTGCCAGCGGACGGTCCCCGGAAAACTATGGCTACACCTTC,CASGRSPENYGYTF
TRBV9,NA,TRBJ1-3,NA,TGTGCCAGCAGCGCCCAATCCGGACTTAATCGACTAAACACCATATATTTT,CASSAQSGLNRLNTIYF
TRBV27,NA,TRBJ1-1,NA,TGTGCCAGCAGCATCGTTCCCGGCCACACTGAAGCTTTCTTT,CASSIVPGHTEAFF
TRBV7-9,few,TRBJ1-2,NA,TGTGCCAGCAGCTTAGATGGTTCCCGCTCGAACTATGGCTACACCTTC,CASSLDGSRSNYGYTF
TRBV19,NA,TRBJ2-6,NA,TGTGCCAGCGCATGGGGTTCTGGGGCCAACGTCCTGACTTTC,CASAWGSGANVLTF
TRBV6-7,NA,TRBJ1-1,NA,TGTGCCAGCAGTTGTCGGACCGCGATGGTGGACACTGAAGCTTTCTTT,CASSCRTAMVDTEAFF
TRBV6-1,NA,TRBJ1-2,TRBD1,TGTGCCAGCAGACAGGGGAATGGTGGCTACACCTTC,CASRQGNGGYTF
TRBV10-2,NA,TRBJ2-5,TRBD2,TGCGCCAGCCGCCATAGCGGGCAAGAGACCCAGTACTTC,CASRHSGQETQYF
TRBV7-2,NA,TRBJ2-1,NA,TGTGCCAGCACCCTCCATAATGAGCAGTTCTTC,CASTLHNEQFF
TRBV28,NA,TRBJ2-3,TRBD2,TGTGCCAGCAGCCGAGGACTAGCGGGGGGGCGTCGCACAGATACGCAGTATTTT,CASSRGLAGGRRTDTQYF
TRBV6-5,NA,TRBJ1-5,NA,TGTGCCAGCAGTGCCCTGATTGGCAATCAGCCCCAGCATTTT,CASSALIGNQPQHF
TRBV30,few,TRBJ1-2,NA,TGTGCCTCCGGACACCGCAGAGCCTCTGAGAACTATGGCTACACCTTC,CASGHRRASENYGYTF
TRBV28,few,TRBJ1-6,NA,TGTGCCAGCAGCCTGGGGGGGTCAAGCTCCTATAATTCACCCCTCCACTTT,CASSLGGSSSYNSPLHF
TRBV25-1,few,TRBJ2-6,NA,TGTGCCAGCAGTGATGACAGGGCCAACGTCCTGACTTTC,CASSDDRANVLTF
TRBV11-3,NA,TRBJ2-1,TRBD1,TGTGCCAGCAGCTTAGCAGGGGGTGAGCAGTTCTTC,CASSLAGGEQFF
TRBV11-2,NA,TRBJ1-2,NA,TGTGCCAGCAGCCAAAACGGGGATGGCTACACCTTC,CASSQNGDGYTF
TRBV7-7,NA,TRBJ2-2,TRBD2,TGTGCTAGCAGCGATAGCGGGGGCAACACCGGGGAGCTGTTTTTT,CASSDSGGNTGELFF
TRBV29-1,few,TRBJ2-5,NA,TGCAGCGTTGACAGGGAAGAGACCCAGTACTTC,CSVDREETQYF
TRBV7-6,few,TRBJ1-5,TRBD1,TGTGCCAGCAGCTTAGCGGGGGCAGGGGGTCAGCCCCAGCATTTT,CASSLAGAGGQPQHF
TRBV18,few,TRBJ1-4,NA,TGTGCCAGCTCACCACTTGGACGGGGTAATGAAAAACTGTTTTTT,CASSPLGRGNEKLFF
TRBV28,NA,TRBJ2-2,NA,TGTGCCAGCAGTTTGTTGGCCGGGGAGCTGTTTTTT,CASSLLAGELFF
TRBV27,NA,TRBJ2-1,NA,TGTGCCAGCACCCTTGGGGGAGGCAATGAGCAGTTCTTC,CASTLGGGNEQFF
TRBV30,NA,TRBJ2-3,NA,TGTGCCTGGAGTATGGTTCCCAGAGAAGATACGCAGTATTTT,CAWSMVPREDTQYF
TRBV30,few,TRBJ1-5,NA,TGTGCCTGGAGTGCTGGCAGGGGAGGCAATCAGCCCCAGCATTTT,CAWSAGRGGNQPQHF
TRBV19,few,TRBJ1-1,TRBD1,TGTGCCAGTAGTGTGACAGGGACTACTGAAGCTTTCTTT,CASSVTGTTEAFF
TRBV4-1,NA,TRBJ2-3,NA,TGCGCCAGCAGCCTCAGCCTACTAAGCACAGATACGCAGTATTTT,CASSLSLLSTDTQYF
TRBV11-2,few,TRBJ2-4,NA,TGTGCCAGCAGCCCAGGAATAACCATTCAGTACTTC,CASSPGITIQYF
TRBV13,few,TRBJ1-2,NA,TGTGCCAGCAGCTCTGGGGAATCGGGCTATGGCTACACCTTC,CASSSGESGYGYTF
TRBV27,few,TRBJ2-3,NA,TGTGCCAGCAGTTTATGGCAGGGACCCACAGATACGCAGTATTTT,CASSLWQGPTDTQYF
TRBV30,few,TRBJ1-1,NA,TGTGCCTGGAGTGTACTGGGGGGGTCGGACACTGAAGCTTTCTTT,CAWSVLGGSDTEAFF
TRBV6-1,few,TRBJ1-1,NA,TGTGCCAGCAGTGTCGCGGTTGTGAACACTGAAGCTTTCTTT,CASSVAVVNTEAFF
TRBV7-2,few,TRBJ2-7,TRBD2,TGTGCCAGCAGCTTTAAGGCGGGGGGGCTGAGCGAGCAGTACTTC,CASSFKAGGLSEQYF
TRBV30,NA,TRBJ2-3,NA,TGTGCCTGGAGAGGCCCCACTAGCACAGATACGCAGTATTTT,CAWRGPTSTDTQYF
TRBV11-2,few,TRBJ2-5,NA,TGTGCCAGCAGCCTACGGACAGCCTACCAAGAGACCCAGTACTTC,CASSLRTAYQETQYF
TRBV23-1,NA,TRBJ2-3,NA,TGCGCCAGCAGTCAAATCCCTCTTTCCACAGATACGCAGTATTTT,CASSQIPLSTDTQYF
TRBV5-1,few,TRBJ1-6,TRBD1,TGCGCCAGCAGCTTTGACAGGGCCTTGGATCGTCTCCACTTT,CASSFDRALDRLHF
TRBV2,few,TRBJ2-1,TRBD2,TGTGCCAGCAGGGGGACTAGCGGGAGACGGGAGCAGTTCTTC,CASRGTSGRREQFF
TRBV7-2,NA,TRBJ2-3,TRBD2,TGTGCCAGCAGAACCACCCAGGCTAGCGGTACGGGTACGCAGTATTTT,CASRTTQASGTGTQYF
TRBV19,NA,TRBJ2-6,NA,TGTGCCAGTAGTATAGAAGGCCCCCGCTCTGGGGCCAACGTCCTGACTTTC,CASSIEGPRSGANVLTF
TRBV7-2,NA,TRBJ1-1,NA,TGTGCCAGCAGCCCATACGGGGGGACGAACACTGAAGCTTTCTTT,CASSPYGGTNTEAFF
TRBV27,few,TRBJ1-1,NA,TGTGCCAGCACCGCGACCCCAGGGAACACTGAAGCTTTCTTT,CASTATPGNTEAFF
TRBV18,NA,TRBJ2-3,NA,TGTGCCAGCTCATCCCGGGTTAGCACAGATACGCAGTATTTT,CASSSRVSTDTQYF
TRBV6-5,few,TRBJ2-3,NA,TGTGCCAGCCGAGGGGCCGCAGATACGCAGTATTTT,CASRGAADTQYF
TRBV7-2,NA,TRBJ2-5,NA,TGTGCCAGCAGCTTAGGGTCTGGGCAAGAGACCCAGTACTTC,CASSLGSGQETQYF